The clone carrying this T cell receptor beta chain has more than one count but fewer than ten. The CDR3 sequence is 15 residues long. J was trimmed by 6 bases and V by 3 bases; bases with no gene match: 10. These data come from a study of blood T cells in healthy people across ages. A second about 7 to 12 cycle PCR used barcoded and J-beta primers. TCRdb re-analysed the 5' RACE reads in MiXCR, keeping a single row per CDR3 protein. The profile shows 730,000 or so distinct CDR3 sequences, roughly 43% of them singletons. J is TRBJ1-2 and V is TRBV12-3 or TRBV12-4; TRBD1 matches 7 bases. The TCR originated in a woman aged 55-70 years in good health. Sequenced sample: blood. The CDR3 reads CASSFRRTGTNGYTF. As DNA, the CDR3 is TGTGCCAGCAGTTTCCGCAGGACAGGAACCAATGGCTACACCTTC.